This is a list of T cell receptor beta chains from one sample in a study of siplizumab effects on memory and regulatory T cells. Only in-frame clones appear in the TCRdb table, and some are missing; sequencing was by immunoSEQ multiplex PCR. The sample records 70,000 to 95,000 clones, about 96% being singletons. Input material: naive CD4+ T cells sorted from blood. The receptors here all came from a human donor in good health. CDR3s include the opening cysteine and the closing phenylalanine or tryptophan. The order of the fields is clone size, J gene, D gene, V gene, CDR3 protein, CDR3 DNA. D genes are given only for firm matches. Where a row states a size, it is once, few, many or the class of an expanded clone; other rows omit it.

abundance: NA; j_gene: TRBJ2-7; d_gene: TRBD1; v_gene: TRBV12-5; CDR3aa: CASGLGTGLEQYF; CDR3nt: TGTGCTAGTGGTTTGGGGACAGGGCTCGAGCAGTACTTC
abundance: NA; j_gene: TRBJ1-1; d_gene: NA; v_gene: TRBV6-5; CDR3aa: CASNRGSGTEAFF; CDR3nt: TGTGCCAGCAACCGTGGTAGCGGGACTGAAGCTTTCTTT
abundance: NA; j_gene: TRBJ2-5; d_gene: NA; v_gene: TRBV27; CDR3aa: CASSFLPRETQYF; CDR3nt: TGTGCCAGCAGTTTCCTCCCCCGAGAGACCCAGTACTTC
abundance: NA; j_gene: TRBJ1-1; d_gene: NA; v_gene: TRBV5-1; CDR3aa: CASSLPREGTEAFF; CDR3nt: TGCGCCAGCAGCTTACCACGGGAGGGCACTGAAGCTTTCTTT
abundance: NA; j_gene: TRBJ2-3; d_gene: NA; v_gene: TRBV7-3; CDR3aa: CASRQGTDTQYF; CDR3nt: TGTGCCAGCCGCCAGGGCACAGATACGCAGTATTTT
abundance: NA; j_gene: TRBJ2-5; d_gene: NA; v_gene: TRBV18; CDR3aa: CASSPRALQETQYF; CDR3nt: TGTGCCAGCTCACCACGGGCACTGCAAGAGACCCAGTACTTC
abundance: NA; j_gene: TRBJ1-2; d_gene: NA; v_gene: TRBV29-1; CDR3aa: CSVYGTPRDNYGYTF; CDR3nt: TGCAGCGTATATGGGACCCCGAGGGATAACTATGGCTACACCTTC
abundance: NA; j_gene: TRBJ2-7; d_gene: NA; v_gene: TRBV7-2; CDR3aa: CASSLSLQQYF; CDR3nt: TGTGCCAGCAGCCTTAGCTTGCAGCAGTACTTC
abundance: NA; j_gene: TRBJ2-2; d_gene: NA; v_gene: TRBV15; CDR3aa: CATSRAGGNTGELFF; CDR3nt: TGTGCCACCAGCAGAGCGGGGGGCAACACCGGGGAGCTGTTTTTT
abundance: NA; j_gene: TRBJ2-5; d_gene: NA; v_gene: TRBV7-2; CDR3aa: CASSLLSRSGETQYF; CDR3nt: TGTGCCAGCAGCTTACTTAGTAGATCCGGAGAGACCCAGTACTTC
abundance: NA; j_gene: TRBJ1-1; d_gene: TRBD1; v_gene: TRBV2; CDR3aa: CASSESGQGDTEAFF; CDR3nt: TGTGCCAGCAGTGAGTCCGGACAGGGGGACACTGAAGCTTTCTTT
abundance: NA; j_gene: TRBJ2-1; d_gene: TRBD1; v_gene: TRBV11-2; CDR3aa: CASSLIGTGGNNEQFF; CDR3nt: TGTGCCAGCAGCCTAATTGGGACAGGGGGAAACAATGAGCAGTTCTTC
abundance: NA; j_gene: TRBJ1-4; d_gene: NA; v_gene: TRBV7-9; CDR3aa: CASSLEDTTNEKLFF; CDR3nt: TGTGCCAGCAGCTTAGAGGATACAACTAATGAAAAACTGTTTTTT
abundance: NA; j_gene: TRBJ2-1; d_gene: NA; v_gene: TRBV27; CDR3aa: CASSLFSYNEQFF; CDR3nt: TGTGCCAGCAGTTTATTCTCGTACAATGAGCAGTTCTTC
abundance: NA; j_gene: TRBJ2-5; d_gene: NA; v_gene: TRBV18; CDR3aa: CASSPRQGETQYF; CDR3nt: TGTGCCAGCTCACCCCGGCAGGGGGAGACCCAGTACTTC
abundance: NA; j_gene: TRBJ1-5; d_gene: NA; v_gene: TRBV27; CDR3aa: CASALAVNSNQPQHF; CDR3nt: TGTGCCAGCGCGCTTGCTGTCAATAGCAATCAGCCCCAGCATTTT
abundance: NA; j_gene: TRBJ1-5; d_gene: NA; v_gene: TRBV10-3; CDR3aa: CAISDSNQPQHF; CDR3nt: TGTGCCATCAGTGATAGCAATCAGCCCCAGCATTTT
abundance: once; j_gene: TRBJ2-5; d_gene: TRBD1; v_gene: TRBV7-6; CDR3aa: CASSLLSGTGVSLAQYF; CDR3nt: TGTGCCAGCAGCTTATTATCCGGGACAGGGGTTTCCTTGGCCCAGTACTTC
abundance: NA; j_gene: TRBJ2-5; d_gene: NA; v_gene: TRBV5-6; CDR3aa: CASSIIRGETQYF; CDR3nt: TGTGCCAGCAGCATCATTAGGGGAGAGACCCAGTACTTC
abundance: NA; j_gene: TRBJ1-2; d_gene: TRBD1; v_gene: TRBV29-1; CDR3aa: CSAWTGEYGYTF; CDR3nt: TGCAGCGCCTGGACAGGGGAATATGGCTACACCTTC